This TCR beta chain was observed in a study of PD-L1 blockade in urothelial cancer. The overall study: Atezolizumab, begun by patients in about 2014, was given at 1,200 mg intravenously every 3 weeks.

Germline V CDR1 and CDR2: SGHTA, FQGTGA. Trimming left V 5 bases short and J 4 bases short, with 20 bases between. This CDR3 is 16 amino acids long. General study results and limits: Durable-benefit patients showed greater tumor-associated blood clone expansion at 3 weeks.

Time point in this sample: peripheral blood 6 weeks after treatment start. Patients in the study were battling locally advanced or metastatic urothelial carcinoma. TCRdb keeps only in-frame clones here, not all; method: immunoSEQ multiplex PCR. The table has 60,000 to 80,000 clones, roughly 86% seen once. Regarding this clone: Its matching antigen is unknown.

The rearrangement uses TRBV7-3 and TRBJ1-1; D might be TRBD1 (6 bases). This receptor was identified in a man in his sixties with urothelial cancer. The input for sequencing was PBMCs, taken around atezolizumab (anti-PD-L1) treatment. The CDR3 DNA follows: TGTGCCAGCAGCCCTACCGGGACAACGGGGACCACTGAAGCTTTCTTT. Translating gives CASSPTGTTGTTEAFF. Full variable domain (remainder filled in from reference TRBV7-3 and TRBJ1-1): GAGVSQTPSNKVTEKGKYVELRCDPISGHTALYWYRQSLGQGPEFLIYFQGTGAADDSGLPNDRFFAVRPEGSVSTLKIQRTERGDSAVYLCASSPTGTTGTTEAFFGQGTRLTVV.